The 30 T cell receptor beta chains listed next were all sequenced from one sample in a study of blood T cell repertoires in COVID-19. Data came from immunoSEQ multiplex PCR; TCRdb stores just in-frame clones and leaves some out. The sample carries roughly 270,000 clones, roughly 87% recorded once. Source material: peripheral blood. These receptors were obtained from a man aged 18 to 29 with active or convalescent COVID-19.

The CDR3 sequence: CASSYDRGSNNEQFF. The DNA of the CDR3 is TGTGCCAGCAGTTACGACAGGGGAAGCAACAATGAGCAGTTCTTC. V is TRBV6-5 and J is TRBJ2-1, with 8 bases matching TRBD1. Germline CDR1 and CDR2: MNHEY and SVGAGI. V trimming: 2 bases; J trimming: 5 bases; junction bases outside the gene matches: 5. This CDR3 region has 15 residues.

The rearrangement uses TRBV29-1 and TRBJ1-2; the D is unclear. The V and J ends lost 1 base and 8 bases respectively, with 11 bases between them. CDR3 length: 12 residues. Germline CDR1 reads SQVTM; CDR2 reads ANQGSEA. The CDR3 region has the DNA TGCAGCGTTGAAGCTGAGACAAGGGGCTACACCTTC. It encodes CSVEAETRGYTF. Full variable domain (outside the CDR3, taken from reference TRBV29-1 and TRBJ1-2): SAVISQKPSRDICQRGTSLTIQCQVDSQVTMMFWYRQQPGQSLTLIATANQGSEATYESGFVIDKFPISRPNLTFSTLTVSNMSPEDSSIYLCSVEAETRGYTFGSGTRLTVV.

This clone was seen once. The chain uses TRBV6-1 and TRBJ2-2; TRBD2 agrees at 12 bases. The germline CDR1 and CDR2 sequences are MNHNS and SASEGT. Trimming at V came to 2 bases and at J to 0 bases, leaving 10 bases not matched to a gene. The CDR3 spans 20 residues. The CDR3 loop reads CASSEMTQLAGGPNTGELFF. CDR3 sequence (DNA): TGTGCCAGCAGTGAAATGACCCAACTAGCGGGGGGCCCGAACACCGGGGAGCTGTTTTTT.

V is TRBV10-1 and J is TRBJ1-1, with 10 bases identical to TRBD1. J was trimmed by 3 bases and V by 5 bases; bases with no gene match: 3. The CDR3 totals 14 residues. Germline V CDR1 and CDR2: WNHNN, SYGVQD (reference sequence). The CDR3, as DNA: TGCGCCAGCAGTCCCGGGACAGGGGACACTGAAGCTTTCTTT. It translates to CASSPGTGDTEAFF.

The gene calls are TRBV2 and TRBJ1-3; perhaps TRBD1 as D (6 bases). V was trimmed by 7 bases and J by 0 bases, leaving 10 bases between them. In germline, CDR1 is SNHLY, CDR2 FYNNEI. This CDR3 contains 14 residues. Here the CDR3 DNA reads TGTGCCAGCACAGGGGCGAGCTCTGGAAACACCATATATTTT. Translation: CASTGASSGNTIYF.

V is TRBV7-9 and J is TRBJ1-2; the D gene is possibly TRBD1 (6 bases). The germline V and J ends were trimmed by 5 bases and 4 bases, with 20 bases remaining between them. Germline values: CDR1 SEHNR, CDR2 FQNEAQ (reference sequence). The CDR3 extends over 16 amino acids. This CDR3 reads CASSPPYRTELYGYTF. For the CDR3, the DNA is TGTGCCAGCAGCCCACCTTACCGGACAGAGCTCTATGGCTACACCTTC.

V gene TRBV5-1 combines with J gene TRBJ1-3; TRBD1 is a possible D gene (6 bases). The CDR3 sequence is 16 residues long. V was trimmed by 0 bases and J by 0 bases, leaving 10 bases between them. Germline CDR1 is SGHRS and CDR2 is YFSETQ. The CDR3 region is CASSLGQAVSGNTIYF. As DNA, the CDR3 is TGCGCCAGCAGCTTGGGACAGGCCGTCTCTGGAAACACCATATATTTT.

The rearrangement uses TRBV6-5 and TRBJ2-3; 8 bases agree with TRBD2. The CDR3 runs 15 residues. Germline V gene lookup returns CDR1 MNHEY and CDR2 SVGAGI. With V trimmed by 0 bases and J by 4 bases, 3 bases remained unmatched. The CDR3 protein is CASSYSVGGADTQYF. CDR3 coding DNA: TGTGCCAGCAGTTACTCGGTCGGGGGGGCAGATACGCAGTATTTT.

V is TRBV5-6 and J is TRBJ2-3; 14 bases map to TRBD2. CDR1 is SGHDT, CDR2 YYEEEE, per germline. J gave up 6 bases and V 2 bases, and 5 bases lay outside the gene matches. The CDR3 runs 16 residues. Written as DNA, the CDR3 is TGTGCCAGCAGCTTTGGACTAGCGGGGGGAGGTGATACGCAGTATTTT. Translated, it gives CASSFGLAGGGDTQYF.

The chain uses TRBV18 and TRBJ2-5, with 12 bases identical to TRBD2. The V and J ends lost 3 bases and 4 bases, in that order; junction bases with no gene match: 3. CDR1 and CDR2 (germline): KGHSH, LQKENI. There are 15 residues in the CDR3. The CDR3 bases are TGTGCCAGCTCACCCGGACTAGCGGGGTTAGAGACCCAGTACTTC. This codes for CASSPGLAGLETQYF.

The J gene is TRBJ2-7, the V gene TRBV2, with D possibly matching TRBD2 (6 bases). The CDR3 contains 14 residues. Trimming cost V 6 bases and J 4 bases, with 16 bases left between them. Looked up from germline, CDR1 is SNHLY and CDR2 is FYNNEI. The CDR3 region is CASRTVGGPYEQYF. The CDR3 nucleotides read TGTGCCAGCAGGACGGTGGGGGGACCTTACGAGCAGTACTTC. The full variable domain, completed using reference TRBV2 and TRBJ2-7, is EPEVTQTPSHQVTQMGQEVILRCVPISNHLYFYWYRQILGQKVEFLVSFYNNEISEKSEIFDDQFSVERPDGSNFTLKIRSTKLEDSAMYFCASRTVGGPYEQYFGPGTRLTVT.

The chain joins TRBV2 to TRBJ2-7; 8 positions agree with TRBD1. V lost 5 bases and J lost 7; bases outside the gene matches: 10. The CDR3 covers 14 residues. Per germline, CDR1 SNHLY and CDR2 FYNNEI. The DNA for the CDR3 is TGTGCCAGCAGTAAGGGGACAGGTGACGTGGAGCAGTACTTC. Translating gives CASSKGTGDVEQYF.

This clone appeared a few times. This chain links TRBV3-1 (or the pseudogene TRBV3-2) with TRBJ2-7; 7 nucleotides line up with TRBD1. The CDR3 is 16 residues long. V shed 4 bases and J 4 bases; nucleotides not matched to a gene: 13. The germline CDR1 and CDR2 sequences are LGHDT and YNNKEL (reference sequence). CDR3 amino acids: CASSRATRDSIYEQYF. Here the CDR3 DNA reads TGTGCCAGCAGCCGTGCTACCCGGGACAGTATTTACGAGCAGTACTTC.

This chain links TRBV5-1 with TRBJ2-7; the D is unclear. This CDR3 is 17 amino acids long. Germline V gene sequence: CDR1 SGHRS, CDR2 YFSETQ. V lost 4 bases and J lost 1, with 21 bases in between. The CDR3, as DNA: TGCGCCAGCAGCGCCCGACGGATCCAGGCTGATTCCTACGAGCAGTACTTC. Translated: CASSARRIQADSYEQYF.

The CDR3 DNA sequence: TGTGCCAGCAGCGTAGTCACTGCAGGGGTGGCTGAAAAACTGTTTTTT. As protein: CASSVVTAGVAEKLFF. V is TRBV9 and J is TRBJ1-4; TRBD1 is a possible D gene (6 bases). Trimming took off 0 bases at V and 7 bases at J, with 16 bases between the two ends. The germline CDR1 and CDR2 sequences are SGDLS and YYNGEE. This CDR3 is 16 amino acids long. Full variable domain (missing parts from reference TRBV9 and TRBJ1-4): DSGVTQTPKHLITATGQRVTLRCSPRSGDLSVYWYQQSLDQGLQFLIQYYNGEERAKGNILERFSAQQFPDLHSELNLSSLELGDSALYFCASSVVTAGVAEKLFFGSGTQLSVL.

The chain combines TRBV7-2 with TRBJ2-1, with TRBD1 identical over 7 bases. Germline V CDR1 and CDR2: SGHTA, FQGNSA. The junction had 6 bases not matched to a gene; V was cut back by 5 bases and J by 8 bases. This CDR3 comprises 13 residues. The CDR3, as DNA: TGTGCCAGCAGCGTGACAGGGTATGATGAGCAGTTCTTC. Protein sequence: CASSVTGYDEQFF.

V and J are TRBV3-1 (or the pseudogene TRBV3-2) and TRBJ2-5; D might be TRBD2 (5 bases). The CDR3 loop spans 14 amino acids. V lost 3 bases and J 8 bases, leaving 16 bases between the germline ends. Germline V gene sequence: CDR1 LGHDT, CDR2 YNNKEL (reference sequence). CDR3 coding DNA: TGTGCCAGCAGCCACGGGGATCTAAGAGATACCCAGTACTTC. This translates into CASSHGDLRDTQYF.

The chain joins TRBV6-5 to TRBJ1-4; the D gene is possibly TRBD1 (6 bases). The CDR3 is 16 residues long. Trimming stripped 0 bases from V and 2 bases from J, with 10 bases between. Germline CDR1 MNHEY, CDR2 SVGAGI. The CDR3 loop reads CASSYSGGATNEKLFF. The CDR3 coding sequence is TGTGCCAGCAGTTACTCAGGGGGGGCCACTAATGAAAAACTGTTTTTT.

As to this clone: Other nucleotide sequences in the sample specify the same CDR3. The chain employs TRBV9 and TRBJ1-1, with a weak D call TRBD1 (5 bases). The CDR3 is 11 amino acids. With 3 bases removed from V and 7 bases from J, the gap between germline ends came to 7 bases. In germline, CDR1 is SGDLS, CDR2 YYNGEE. The CDR3 nucleotides read TGTGCCAGCAGCGGGGGCGGTGAAGCTTTCTTT. It specifies CASSGGGEAFF.

This clone was recorded once. The chain recombines TRBV4-1 with TRBJ2-7, with TRBD2 as a possible D gene (6 bases). There are 13 residues in the CDR3. Germline V gene lookup returns CDR1 MGHRA and CDR2 YSYEKL. V dropped 1 base and J dropped 9 bases, with 13 bases sitting between them. CDR3 in amino acids: CASSQGGALGQYF. CDR3 sequence (DNA): TGCGCCAGCAGCCAAGGCGGGGCCCTGGGGCAGTACTTC.

V gene TRBV19 combines with J gene TRBJ2-1; D perhaps matches TRBD1 (6 bases). Germline V lookup: CDR1 LNHDA, CDR2 SQIVND (reference sequence). Trimming left V 0 bases short and J 7 bases short, with 13 bases between. The CDR3 length is 15 residues. The CDR3 nucleotides are TGTGCCAGTAGTATAGACAGGGGCCGGTTGAATGAGCAGTTCTTC. Translated, it gives CASSIDRGRLNEQFF.

The chain joins TRBV9 to TRBJ2-2; 9 bases match TRBD2. The trim removed 1 base at V and 6 bases at J, leaving 4 bases unmatched. Germline CDR1 and CDR2: SGDLS and YYNGEE. This CDR3 is 15 amino acids long. The CDR3 sequence: CASSVRASGAGELFF. The CDR3 DNA reads TGTGCCAGCAGCGTAAGGGCTAGCGGGGCCGGGGAGCTGTTTTTT.

Only one count was recorded for this clone. The CDR3 DNA follows: TGTGCCAGCAGCGTTAGAGGCCAGGGTGGGAGGGATGAGCAGTTCTTC. Translation: CASSVRGQGGRDEQFF. The chain links TRBV9 to TRBJ2-1, with 7 bases identical to TRBD2. Germline V gene data show CDR1 as SGDLS and CDR2 as YYNGEE. V gave up 2 bases and J gave up 8 bases; unmatched junction bases: 13. The CDR3 covers 16 residues.

The genes are TRBV10-3 and TRBJ2-3; 10 bases fit TRBD2. Germline V gene lookup returns CDR1 ENHRY and CDR2 SYGVKD. Trimming removed 6 bases from V and 2 bases from J; junction bases left unmatched: 5. The length of the CDR3 is 15 residues. In nucleotides, the CDR3 is TGTGCCATCAGGCTAAGCGGGGGGGCCACAGATACGCAGTATTTT. Translation: CAIRLSGGATDTQYF.

The chain uses TRBV7-2 and TRBJ2-5, with D perhaps matching TRBD1 (5 bases). Germline lookup yields CDR1 SGHTA and CDR2 FQGNSA. Trimming removed 2 bases from V and 3 bases from J, with 7 bases in between. This CDR3 is 13 amino acids long. CDR3 DNA: TGTGCCAGCAGCTTAATCAGGGAAGAGACCCAGTACTTC. It yields the protein CASSLIREETQYF.

Only one count was recorded for this clone. V is TRBV19 and J is TRBJ1-5, with TRBD1 matching 7 bases. V lost 4 bases, J lost 5 bases, and 8 bases stayed unmatched. CDR1 LNHDA and CDR2 SQIVND come from the germline V gene (reference sequence). There are 15 residues in the CDR3. The CDR3 here is CASSRVQTGYQPQHF. The CDR3 DNA reads as TGTGCCAGTAGTAGAGTACAGACAGGGTATCAGCCCCAGCATTTT.

This clone was counted a single time. The chain links TRBV3-1 (or the pseudogene TRBV3-2) to TRBJ2-7; 9 nucleotides align to TRBD1. J was trimmed by 6 bases and V by 3 bases; bases with no gene match: 9. The CDR3 has 15 amino acids. From germline, CDR1 is LGHDT and CDR2 YNNKEL (reference sequence). Here the CDR3 DNA reads TGTGCCAGCAGCCATCGCGGGACAGGGTCTGCCGAGCAGTACTTC. Protein: CASSHRGTGSAEQYF.

V gene TRBV6-2 or TRBV6-3 combines with J gene TRBJ2-2; 7 nucleotides agree with TRBD1. V trimming: 2 bases; J trimming: 5 bases; junction bases outside the gene matches: 5. CDR1 is MNHEY and CDR2 is SVGEGT in the germline V gene. The CDR3 consists of 15 residues. CDR3 amino acids: CASSYGTAVTGELFF. The CDR3, as DNA: TGTGCCAGCAGTTACGGGACAGCCGTTACCGGGGAGCTGTTTTTT.

A single count supports this clone. The chain employs TRBV5-4 and TRBJ1-1; 10 bases match TRBD1. CDR3 length equals 18 residues. CDR1 and CDR2 from the germline V gene are SGHNT and YYREEE (reference sequence). Trimming took 3 bases from V and 5 from J; bases not matched to a gene: 16. This CDR3 is CASSSAGTGDRPRTEAFF. The CDR3 nucleotides are TGTGCCAGCAGCTCCGCCGGGACAGGGGATAGGCCTAGGACTGAAGCTTTCTTT.

The sample holds one count of this clone. The rearrangement links TRBV6-5 to TRBJ1-2, with D perhaps TRBD1 (5 bases). Germline loops: CDR1 MNHEY, CDR2 SVGAGI. The CDR3 extends over 16 amino acids. Trimming removed 2 bases from V and 4 bases from J, with 17 bases in between. Here the CDR3 DNA reads TGTGCCAGCAGTTACAGGTGGCAGGGAACGGCCTATGGCTACACCTTC. Its translation: CASSYRWQGTAYGYTF.